The 12 T cell receptor beta chains given below trace back to one sample, sequenced in a study of STAT3 mutations in large granular lymphocyte leukemia. The study's findings and limits: Every T-LGLL patient had at least one immunodominant TCRbeta clonotype.

Only in-frame clones appear in the TCRdb table, and some are missing; sequencing was by immunoSEQ multiplex PCR. The table lists about 10,000 clones, approximately 90% of them singletons. These receptors are not linked to any known antigen. The sequencing sample was made of peripheral blood mononuclear cells. Every receptor here comes from a man between 60 and 70 years old with T-cell large granular lymphocyte leukemia. Some clones in this sample may be carry-over from other donors' samples.

The rearrangement joins TRBV7-9 to TRBJ2-3; D may match TRBD1 or TRBD2 (5 bases each). The CDR3 covers 12 residues. Germline V gives CDR1 SEHNR, CDR2 FQNEAQ (reference sequence). The germline V and J ends were trimmed by 6 bases and 6 bases, with 10 bases remaining between them. The CDR3 reads CASRGTGDTQYF. The CDR3, as DNA: TGTGCCAGCAGGGGGACCGGGGATACGCAGTATTTT.

This chain uses TRBV4-3 with TRBJ2-5, with D hard to call. CDR1 is LGHNA and CDR2 is YSLEER in the germline V gene. Between the trimmed V and J ends, which lost 0 bases and 7 bases, there was a span of 12 bases. The CDR3 runs 14 residues. In DNA form, the CDR3 reads TGCGCCAGCAGCCAAGACGGCGCCGGTGGGACCCAGTACTTC. It codes for CASSQDGAGGTQYF.

In DNA, the CDR3 is TGTGCCAGCAAGGGGGGGGCAGGTATCTATGGCTACACCTTC. Amino acid sequence: CASKGGAGIYGYTF. The rearrangement uses TRBV28 and TRBJ1-2; D is perhaps TRBD1 (6 bases). The V gene lost 7 bases and the J gene lost 4 bases, with 16 bases spanning the gap. The germline V gene encodes CDR1 MDHEN and CDR2 SYDVKM. The CDR3 extends over 14 amino acids.

The gene calls are TRBV7-9 and TRBJ1-1; D gene uncertain. The length of the CDR3 is 13 residues. V was clipped by 5 bases and J by 0 bases, with 7 bases between them. From germline, CDR1 is SEHNR and CDR2 FQNEAQ (reference sequence). The CDR3 nucleotides read TGTGCCAGCAGCCTCACGATGAACACTGAAGCTTTCTTT. Translation gives CASSLTMNTEAFF.

The J gene is TRBJ2-7, the V gene TRBV5-1; 7 nucleotides align to TRBD1. The V and J ends lost 2 bases and 3 bases, in that order; junction bases with no gene match: 5. The CDR3 length is 14 residues. From germline, CDR1 is SGHRS and CDR2 YFSETQ. The CDR3 is CASSLEAGGYEQYF. The CDR3 nucleotides are TGCGCCAGCAGCTTAGAGGCAGGGGGCTACGAGCAGTACTTC.

The chain combines TRBV9 with TRBJ2-7, with D hard to call. The CDR3 length is 15 residues. V shed 0 bases and J shed 3 bases, with 13 bases lying between them. Germline-derived CDR1 and CDR2 are SGDLS and YYNGEE. The CDR3 protein is CASSVGGDGYYEQYF. The CDR3 DNA follows: TGTGCCAGCAGCGTAGGCGGAGACGGATACTACGAGCAGTACTTC.

This sequence joins TRBV5-1 and TRBJ2-6; D unclear. Germline V gives CDR1 SGHRS, CDR2 YFSETQ. V lost 5 bases to trimming and J lost 3 bases, with 18 bases between them. The CDR3 length is 17 residues. The chain's CDR3 is CASSATAFSLGANVLTF. The CDR3 coding sequence is TGCGCCAGCAGTGCGACGGCTTTTTCTCTTGGGGCCAACGTCCTGACTTTC.

This sequence joins TRBV28 and TRBJ1-2; 7 bases match TRBD1. V was clipped by 5 bases and J by 6 bases; unmatched bases: 15. Per germline, CDR1 MDHEN and CDR2 SYDVKM. This CDR3 contains 16 residues. The CDR3 sequence: CASSAPGTVFGDGYTF. For the CDR3, the DNA is TGTGCCAGCAGTGCGCCCGGGACAGTCTTCGGGGATGGCTACACCTTC.

This chain links TRBV4-1 with TRBJ1-3; D call uncertain. The CDR3 loop spans 15 amino acids. CDR1 is MGHRA and CDR2 is YSYEKL in the germline V gene. V was trimmed by 4 bases and J by 2 bases, leaving 12 bases between them. In nucleotides, the CDR3 is TGCGCCAGCAGCCGCGGTTTAGGGACTGGAAACACCATATATTTT. Amino acids: CASSRGLGTGNTIYF.

The chain joins TRBV5-1 to TRBJ1-1, with 7 bases lining up with TRBD1. Trimming cost V 2 bases and J 4 bases; bases outside gene matches: 11. The CDR3 loop spans 16 amino acids. Looked up from germline, CDR1 is SGHRS and CDR2 is YFSETQ. The CDR3 region is CASSFRGRGRATEAFF. In DNA, the CDR3 is TGCGCCAGCAGCTTTCGAGGGAGGGGGCGGGCCACTGAAGCTTTCTTT.

This chain joins TRBV2 and TRBJ2-7; 7 bases line up with TRBD1. The CDR3 has 16 residues. Germline lookup yields CDR1 SNHLY and CDR2 FYNNEI. Losses at the gene ends were 1 base for V and 0 bases for J; bases not matched to a gene: 6. The CDR3 DNA is TGTGCCAGCAGTGAAGGCTGGGCAGGGGGCTCCTACGAGCAGTACTTC. Protein: CASSEGWAGGSYEQYF. The variable domain in full, completed from reference TRBV2 and TRBJ2-7, reads EPEVTQTPSHQVTQMGQEVILRCVPISNHLYFYWYRQILGQKVEFLVSFYNNEISEKSEIFDDQFSVERPDGSNFTLKIRSTKLEDSAMYFCASSEGWAGGSYEQYFGPGTRLTVT.

The table lists this clone with a count of one. The V call is TRBV7-8, the J call TRBJ2-3, with TRBD1 as a possible D gene (8 bases). The CDR3 runs 15 residues. The V and J ends lost 5 bases and 4 bases respectively, with 16 bases between them. Per germline, CDR1 SGHVS and CDR2 FQNEAQ. The CDR3 DNA reads TGTGCCAGCAGCGCTCGACAGGGGAGGGCAGATACGCAGTATTTT. This gives the protein CASSARQGRADTQYF.